Each of the 16 T cell receptor beta chains below was sequenced from the same sample in a study of blood T cells in healthy people across ages. A second 7 to 11 cycle PCR used barcoded and J-beta primers. TCRdb reanalysed the 5' RACE reads using MiXCR and keeps one entry per CDR3 protein. The table lists almost 800,000 distinct CDR3 sequences, more than 45% of them singletons. The sample consisted of blood. These TCRs come from a man aged 25-45 years in good health.

The chain has TRBV12-3 or TRBV12-4 and TRBJ2-3; D uncertain. The germline V and J ends were trimmed by 2 bases and 2 bases, with 8 bases remaining between them. The CDR3 contains 14 residues. CDR3 coding DNA: TGTGCCAGCAGTTTATTTGGGGTCACAGATACGCAGTATTTT. This sequence encodes CASSLFGVTDTQYF.

The CDR3 region has the DNA TGTGCCAGCAGTTACGCGTCGTGGGGCACAGATACGCAGTATTTT. Translated: CASSYASWGTDTQYF. V gene TRBV6-5 combines with J gene TRBJ2-3; D is uncertain. Trimming stripped 2 bases from V and 1 base from J, with 10 bases between. In germline, CDR1 is MNHEY, CDR2 SVGAGI. The CDR3 runs 15 residues.

The V call is TRBV10-3, the J call TRBJ2-3; the D is unclear. Trimming stripped 5 bases from V and 4 bases from J, with 16 bases between. The germline gives CDR1 ENHRY, CDR2 SYGVKD. There are 15 residues in the CDR3. The CDR3 sequence: CAISRLTKRSDTQYF. CDR3 coding DNA: TGTGCCATCAGTCGCCTGACCAAACGCTCAGATACGCAGTATTTT.

The chain joins TRBV7-2 to TRBJ1-2, with TRBD1 matching 7 bases. Trimming took 4 bases from V and 0 from J; bases not matched to a gene: 5. The CDR3 has 15 residues. Germline values: CDR1 SGHTA, CDR2 FQGNSA. The CDR3 DNA reads TGTGCCAGCAGCTCTAGACAGGGAACTAACTATGGCTACACCTTC. This translates into CASSSRQGTNYGYTF.

The rearrangement uses TRBV20-1 and TRBJ1-1; the D gene is possibly TRBD1 (5 bases). Trimming removed 0 bases at V and 3 bases at J, with 14 bases between. Germline CDR1 reads DFQATT; CDR2 reads SNEGSKA (reference sequence). This CDR3 is 15 amino acids long. The CDR3 DNA sequence: TGCAGTGCTAGAGATCAAAGGGGAGGAGACACTGAAGCTTTCTTT. Its protein is CSARDQRGGDTEAFF.

This chain connects TRBV29-1 to TRBJ2-1; D may match TRBD1 or TRBD2 (5 bases each). V lost 6 bases to trimming and J lost 15 bases, with 27 bases between them. This CDR3 comprises 14 residues. Germline V gene sequence: CDR1 SQVTM, CDR2 ANQGSEA. The CDR3 protein is CSVDPGTGLLTSFF. DNA for the CDR3: TGCAGCGTCGACCCCGGGACCGGCCTTCTCACCTCGTTCTTC.

The chain uses TRBV5-1 and TRBJ2-1; maybe TRBD1 (6 bases). Germline lookup yields CDR1 SGHRS and CDR2 YFSETQ. V gave up 4 bases and J gave up 9 bases, with 14 bases separating them. There are 13 residues in the CDR3. In DNA form, the CDR3 reads TGCGCCAGCAGCGGAACAGGGTACGGTGAGCAGTTCTTC. It yields the protein CASSGTGYGEQFF.

The chain combines TRBV12-3 or TRBV12-4 with TRBJ1-1; D possibly corresponds to TRBD1 (5 bases). Trimming cost V 6 bases and J 10 bases, with 15 bases left between them. The length of the CDR3 is 12 residues. The CDR3 loop reads CASSIDRLGAFF. The CDR3, as DNA: TGTGCCAGCAGCATAGACAGACTGGGAGCTTTCTTT.

The chain employs TRBV6-5 and TRBJ1-2, with a possible D match to TRBD1 (5 bases). With 1 base removed from V and 6 bases from J, the gap between germline ends came to 18 bases. Germline V lookup: CDR1 MNHEY, CDR2 SVGAGI. The CDR3 extends over 16 amino acids. CDR3 DNA sequence: TGTGCCAGCAGTTACTTTATTACGGCGGGACCTAATGGCTACACCTTC. This gives the protein CASSYFITAGPNGYTF.

This clonotype was observed a few times. The V call is TRBV20-1, the J call TRBJ2-1; 10 bases map to TRBD2. CDR1 DFQATT and CDR2 SNEGSKA come from the germline V gene (reference sequence). V lost 6 bases, J lost 6 bases, and 14 bases stayed unmatched. CDR3 length: 16 residues. The CDR3 reads CSAKRGGTVWSNEQFF. DNA for the CDR3: TGCAGTGCCAAGCGGGGGGGGACTGTCTGGAGCAATGAGCAGTTCTTC.

J is TRBJ2-7 and V is TRBV29-1; 7 positions match TRBD1. Trimming took 4 bases from V and 1 from J; bases not matched to a gene: 7. Germline CDR1 reads SQVTM; CDR2 reads ANQGSEA. The CDR3 is 14 residues long. The CDR3 nucleotides read TGCAGCGTTGCCCCGCGACAGGGATCCTACGAGCAGTACTTC. It encodes CSVAPRQGSYEQYF.

This sequence joins TRBV7-2 and TRBJ1-1; TRBD1 might be the D (6 bases). The CDR3 runs 14 residues. CDR1 and CDR2 from the germline V gene are SGHTA and FQGNSA. V was shortened by 6 bases and J by 1 base, with 12 bases between the two germline ends. The CDR3 spells CASSRPGANTEAFF. The CDR3 bases are TGTGCCAGCAGTCGGCCGGGGGCGAACACTGAAGCTTTCTTT.

The V call is TRBV20-1, the J call TRBJ2-1; D not resolved. The CDR3 has 16 amino acids. The V end was cut by 6 bases, the J end by 0 bases, with 18 bases between. The germline V gene has CDR1 DFQATT and CDR2 SNEGSKA (reference sequence). The CDR3 nucleotides read TGCAGTGCGGACCGAGGAGATTTCTACTCCTACAATGAGCAGTTCTTC. Protein product: CSADRGDFYSYNEQFF.

The chain recombines TRBV12-3 or TRBV12-4 with TRBJ1-1; D is undetermined. CDR3 length equals 13 residues. Trimming removed 7 bases from V and 6 bases from J, with 15 bases in between. The CDR3 sequence is CASITQNRAEAFF. The CDR3 coding sequence is TGTGCCAGCATTACCCAGAATCGGGCTGAAGCTTTCTTT.

The J gene is TRBJ1-5, the V gene TRBV20-1; tentatively, D is TRBD1 (5 bases). Germline CDR1 is DFQATT and CDR2 is SNEGSKA (reference sequence). Trimming stripped 6 bases from V and 3 bases from J, with 27 bases between. The CDR3 consists of 18 residues. In DNA, the CDR3 is TGCAGTGCCGTCGGGGGACTCGCAGGGATCCCCCACAATCAGCCCCAGCATTTT. It encodes CSAVGGLAGIPHNQPQHF.

This clonotype was found many times. The chain links TRBV20-1 to TRBJ2-1, with TRBD2 matching 12 bases. CDR1 is DFQATT and CDR2 is SNEGSKA in the germline V gene (reference sequence). The ends lost 0 bases at V and 5 bases at J; junction bases unmatched: 8. The CDR3 extends over 17 amino acids. The DNA for the CDR3 is TGCAGTGCTAGAGATTTCAGGACTAGCGGGACACACAATGAGCAGTTCTTC. It codes for CSARDFRTSGTHNEQFF.